This passage covers 26 T cell receptor beta chains from one sample sequenced in a study of T cell responses to AZD1222 COVID-19 vaccine. The assay was immunoSEQ multiplex PCR, and TCRdb's table has in-frame clones only and misses some. There are some 150,000 clones in the sample; 90% occur only once, and approximately 1.6% lies in the top ten. Here the sequenced sample was peripheral blood, taken 28 days after the second AZD1222 dose. Source of these receptors: an adult who received the AZD1222 COVID-19 vaccine.

The chain carries TRBV6-4 and TRBJ2-1, with D tentatively TRBD2 (5 bases). V was pared by 0 bases and J by 0 bases, with 6 bases between. CDR1 is MRHNA, CDR2 SNTAGT, per germline. This CDR3 region has 15 residues. The CDR3 here is CASSDSAGSYNEQFF. DNA for the CDR3: TGTGCCAGCAGTGACTCTGCGGGCTCCTACAATGAGCAGTTCTTC.

The rearrangement joins TRBV3-1 (or the pseudogene TRBV3-2) to TRBJ2-1; tentatively, D is TRBD2 (5 bases). Trimming cost V 4 bases and J 9 bases, with 7 bases left between them. The CDR3 loop spans 11 amino acids. Per germline, CDR1 LGHDT and CDR2 YNNKEL (reference sequence). The CDR3 DNA reads TGTGCCAGCAGCCGTGCGGGTGAGCAGTTCTTC. Encoded protein: CASSRAGEQFF.

A single count supports this clone. The rearrangement joins TRBV18 to TRBJ1-3; 7 bases are a match to TRBD1. Germline assignment: CDR1 KGHSH and CDR2 LQKENI. J gave up 0 bases and V 3 bases, and 2 bases lay outside the gene matches. CDR3 length: 15 amino acids. The CDR3 DNA sequence: TGTGCCAGCTCACCTTCAGGGGGCTCTGGAAACACCATATATTTT. Translating gives CASSPSGGSGNTIYF.

V gene TRBV2 combines with J gene TRBJ1-6; 12 nucleotides line up with TRBD1. Germline trimming cut 7 bases from V and 7 bases from J; bases unmatched to any gene: 2. The CDR3 totals 14 residues. Germline V CDR1 and CDR2: SNHLY, FYNNEI. The CDR3 protein is CASTGTGGNSPLHF. In DNA form, the CDR3 reads TGTGCCAGCACGGGGACAGGGGGCAATTCACCCCTCCACTTT. The variable domain in full, completed from reference TRBV2 and TRBJ1-6, reads EPEVTQTPSHQVTQMGQEVILRCVPISNHLYFYWYRQILGQKVEFLVSFYNNEISEKSEIFDDQFSVERPDGSNFTLKIRSTKLEDSAMYFCASTGTGGNSPLHFGNGTRLTVT.

The V and J genes are TRBV5-1 and TRBJ2-5; TRBD2 matches 10 bases. The J segment lost 4 bases and the V segment lost 2 bases, leaving 17 bases of the junction unmatched. CDR3 size: 19 residues. Germline V gene data show CDR1 as SGHRS and CDR2 as YFSETQ. This chain's CDR3 is CASSFVRPTGTSDGETQYF. CDR3 nucleotide sequence: TGCGCCAGCAGCTTCGTCCGACCCACAGGGACTAGCGATGGAGAGACCCAGTACTTC.

The V call is TRBV7-8, the J call TRBJ2-5; the D gene is possibly TRBD2 (6 bases). The V gene lost 5 bases and the J gene lost 0 bases, with 10 bases spanning the gap. The CDR3 has 14 residues. In germline, CDR1 is SGHVS, CDR2 FQNEAQ. In nucleotides, the CDR3 is TGTGCCAGCAGCCCTGGGACTTACCAAGAGACCCAGTACTTC. Protein sequence: CASSPGTYQETQYF.

This sequence joins TRBV30 and TRBJ1-4; tentatively, D is TRBD1 (5 bases). CDR3 length: 14 amino acids. V lost 1 base to trimming and J lost 6 bases, with 12 bases between them. The germline gives CDR1 GTSNPN, CDR2 SVGIG (reference sequence). The CDR3 loop reads CAWSGAGNDEKLFF. CDR3 coding DNA: TGTGCCTGGAGTGGGGCAGGGAACGATGAAAAACTGTTTTTT. The entire variable domain, with the rest obtained from reference TRBV30 and TRBJ1-4, is as follows: SQTIHQWPATLVQPVGSPLSLECTVEGTSNPNLYWYRQAAGRGLQLLFYSVGIGQISSEVPQNLSASRPQDRQFILSSKKLLLSDSGFYLCAWSGAGNDEKLFFGSGTQLSVL.

The chain carries TRBV19 and TRBJ1-5, with 8 bases aligning to TRBD1. The CDR3 is made up of 15 amino acids. The trim removed 7 bases at V and 7 bases at J, leaving 12 bases unmatched. Germline-derived CDR1 and CDR2 are LNHDA and SQIVND (reference sequence). CDR3 DNA sequence: TGTGCCAGTACCAATCTCCTACAGGGGGTGCAGCCCCAGCATTTT. Its protein is CASTNLLQGVQPQHF.

This clone has a single count. The rearrangement uses TRBV19 and TRBJ1-5; 7 bases line up with TRBD1. The CDR3 has 16 amino acids. V lost 11 bases, J lost 2 bases, and 15 bases stayed unmatched. The V gene's germline CDR1 is LNHDA and CDR2 SQIVND (reference sequence). The chain's CDR3 is CAGGTESRGGNQPQHF. The CDR3 bases are TGTGCCGGGGGGACAGAATCCCGTGGGGGCAATCAGCCCCAGCATTTT.

The chain combines TRBV7-2 with TRBJ2-2; D is possibly TRBD1 (6 bases). Germline V gene sequence: CDR1 SGHTA, CDR2 FQGNSA. This CDR3 has 16 amino acids. V gave up 3 bases and J gave up 5 bases, with 16 bases separating them. The CDR3, as DNA: TGTGCCAGCAGCTTTACAGGGACCACGGCAACCGGGGAGCTGTTTTTT. Translated: CASSFTGTTATGELFF. Together with reference TRBV7-2 and TRBJ2-2, the CDR3 gives the full variable domain: GAGVSQSPSNKVTEKGKDVELRCDPISGHTALYWYRQSLGQGLEFLIYFQGNSAPDKSGLPSDRFSAERTGGSVSTLTIQRTQQEDSAVYLCASSFTGTTATGELFFGEGSRLTVL.

The chain combines TRBV7-8 with TRBJ1-6; tentatively, D is TRBD1 (6 bases). V lost 5 bases and J lost 7, with 15 bases in between. The germline CDR1 and CDR2 sequences are SGHVS and FQNEAQ. CDR3 length: 15 amino acids. CDR3 sequence: CASSLGQSLNSPLHF. CDR3 nucleotides: TGTGCCAGCAGCCTAGGACAGTCATTAAATTCACCCCTCCACTTT.

This rearrangement joins TRBV6-5 to TRBJ2-3; D possibly matches TRBD1 or TRBD2 (5 bases each). The CDR3 is 15 residues long. CDR1 is MNHEY, CDR2 SVGAGI, per germline. V was trimmed by 5 bases and J by 0 bases, leaving 12 bases between them. CDR3: CASSRQGPSTDTQYF. The CDR3 DNA reads as TGTGCCAGCAGTCGCCAGGGACCTAGCACAGATACGCAGTATTTT.

The CDR3 spells CASTPTLREQFF. CDR3 nucleotide sequence: TGTGCCAGCACTCCGACTCTGAGGGAGCAGTTCTTC. The chain joins TRBV6-5 to TRBJ2-1; no firm D call. From germline, CDR1 is MNHEY and CDR2 SVGAGI. This CDR3 has 12 residues. V was trimmed by 7 bases and J by 10 bases, leaving 14 bases between them.

The chain uses TRBV16 and TRBJ1-2; D remains ambiguous. The germline V gene has CDR1 KGHSY and CDR2 FQNENV. Between the trimmed V and J ends, which lost 4 bases and 7 bases, there was a span of 7 bases. The CDR3 length is 11 residues. CDR3 bases: TGTGCCAGCAGCCCCCCCGGTGGCTACACCTTC. Protein product: CASSPPGGYTF.

V and J are TRBV15 and TRBJ1-1; D is unresolved. CDR3 size: 13 residues. In germline, CDR1 is LNHNV, CDR2 YYDKDF (reference sequence). Between the trimmed V and J ends, which lost 5 bases and 4 bases, there was a span of 11 bases. The CDR3 loop is CATSLGLGTEAFF. Written as DNA, the CDR3 is TGTGCCACCAGCCTCGGGCTGGGCACTGAAGCTTTCTTT.

J is TRBJ2-5 and V is TRBV4-2; tentative D call: TRBD1 (5 bases). Germline CDR1 and CDR2: LGHNA and YNFKEQ. Trimming took 0 bases from V and 0 from J, leaving 14 bases between them. The CDR3 sequence is 17 residues long. CDR3 nucleotides: TGTGCCAGCAGCCAAGAAGGACACCAAACGAACCAAGAGACCCAGTACTTC. This translates into CASSQEGHQTNQETQYF.

The V and J genes are TRBV5-1 and TRBJ1-4, with a possible D match to TRBD1 (5 bases). Germline-derived CDR1 and CDR2 are SGHRS and YFSETQ. Trimming took 4 bases from V and 4 from J, leaving 11 bases between them. The CDR3 length is 14 residues. The CDR3 loop is CASSVRDFNEKLFF. The CDR3 DNA reads as TGCGCCAGCAGCGTCCGGGACTTTAATGAAAAACTGTTTTTT.

The genes are TRBV7-9 and TRBJ2-7; weak D call: TRBD2 (7 bases). This CDR3 comprises 16 residues. With 4 bases removed from V and 0 bases from J, the gap between germline ends came to 16 bases. Germline lookup yields CDR1 SEHNR and CDR2 FQNEAQ (reference sequence). The CDR3 spells CASSYGVAGASYEQYF. Written as DNA, the CDR3 is TGTGCCAGCAGCTACGGTGTGGCGGGGGCCTCCTACGAGCAGTACTTC. Full variable domain (rest looked up from reference TRBV7-9 and TRBJ2-7): DTGVSQNPRHKITKRGQNVTFRCDPISEHNRLYWYRQTLGQGPEFLTYFQNEAQLEKSRLLSDRFSAERPKGSFSTLEIQRTEQGDSAMYLCASSYGVAGASYEQYFGPGTRLTVT.

In this sample, this clone turned up once. The chain couples TRBV7-3 to TRBJ1-5; no clear D gene. V lost 6 bases and J 1 base, leaving 16 bases between the germline ends. Germline V gene sequence: CDR1 SGHTA, CDR2 FQGTGA. This CDR3 spans 16 amino acids. The CDR3 DNA sequence: TGTGCCAGCAGACCCGGCCCAGCCGGGAGCAATCAGCCCCAGCATTTT. Encoded protein: CASRPGPAGSNQPQHF.

This rearrangement joins TRBV25-1 to TRBJ2-2, with D perhaps matching TRBD2 (6 bases). The length of the CDR3 is 16 residues. The germline V gene has CDR1 MGHDK and CDR2 SYGVNS. Trimming shortened V by 1 base and J by 4 bases, and 13 bases separated the two germline ends. The CDR3 DNA reads as TGTGCCAGCAGTGAATTCTGGGGGGAGACCACCGGGGAGCTGTTTTTT. Translation: CASSEFWGETTGELFF.

The chain joins TRBV10-3 to TRBJ2-1; perhaps TRBD2 as D (6 bases). Trimming removed 10 bases at V and 0 bases at J, with 16 bases between. This CDR3 spans 15 amino acids. Germline loops: CDR1 ENHRY, CDR2 SYGVKD. CDR3 protein: CATRERGGSYNEQFF. The CDR3 DNA sequence: TGTGCCACCCGGGAGAGGGGCGGCTCCTACAATGAGCAGTTCTTC.

Only a few counts were recorded for this clone. The gene calls are TRBV6-5 and TRBJ2-7; D ambiguous. Trimming cost V 5 bases and J 5 bases, with 13 bases left between them. Germline-derived CDR1 and CDR2 are MNHEY and SVGAGI. CDR3 length: 13 residues. Here the CDR3 DNA reads TGTGCCAGCAGTACCTTACCGGCCGACGAGCAGTACTTC. It encodes CASSTLPADEQYF.

The rearrangement links TRBV30 to TRBJ2-3; 8 bases align to TRBD2. The CDR3 length is 15 residues. J was trimmed by 6 bases and V by 2 bases; bases with no gene match: 10. The germline gives CDR1 GTSNPN, CDR2 SVGIG (reference sequence). The CDR3 loop is CAWSIGAGGSDTQYF. The DNA for the CDR3 is TGTGCCTGGAGTATTGGGGCGGGGGGCTCGGATACGCAGTATTTT. The full variable domain, in which reference TRBV30 and TRBJ2-3 provide the parts outside the CDR3, is SQTIHQWPATLVQPVGSPLSLECTVEGTSNPNLYWYRQAAGRGLQLLFYSVGIGQISSEVPQNLSASRPQDRQFILSSKKLLLSDSGFYLCAWSIGAGGSDTQYFGPGTRLTVL.

This rearrangement joins TRBV6-1 to TRBJ1-2; tentatively, D is TRBD1 (6 bases). The ends were cut back, 5 bases at V and 6 bases at J, with 13 bases in the middle. Germline values: CDR1 MNHNS, CDR2 SASEGT. The CDR3 totals 13 residues. The CDR3 is CASSWGTTDGYTF. The CDR3 region has the DNA TGTGCCAGCAGTTGGGGGACAACGGATGGCTACACCTTC.

A word on this clone: Distinct nucleotide sequences in the sample also encode this CDR3. In DNA, the CDR3 is TGTGCCAGTAGCCCGACAGGGGGCGATTCACCCCTCCACTTT. Translated, it gives CASSPTGGDSPLHF. The V and J genes are TRBV19 and TRBJ1-6; the match to TRBD1 covers 10 bases. This CDR3 has 14 amino acids. Germline CDR1 is LNHDA and CDR2 is SQIVND (reference sequence). After removal of 6 bases from V and 8 bases from J, the junction contained 4 bases not matched to a gene.

The rearrangement links TRBV7-2 to TRBJ2-1; 8 positions agree with TRBD2. There are 16 residues in the CDR3. CDR1 is SGHTA and CDR2 is FQGNSA in the germline V gene. With 5 bases clipped from V and 6 bases from J, the junction kept 12 bases outside the gene matches. The CDR3 DNA is TGTGCCAGCAGCGGCTTTAGCGGGGCAGTGACCAATGAGCAGTTCTTC. It is translated as CASSGFSGAVTNEQFF.